This T cell receptor beta chain appears in the sequencing data of a study of OX40 agonist ivuxolimab in advanced cancers. The germline V gene has CDR1 SGHTA and CDR2 FQGNSA. The V segment lost 5 bases and the J segment 8 bases; nucleotides outside the gene matches: 9. The CDR3 is made up of 14 amino acids. Measured with immunoSEQ multiplex PCR; TCRdb has only the in-frame clones, and not every one. The table has 75,000 to 80,000 clones, just under 85% seen once. The source was CD4+ or CD8+ T cells sorted from blood, collected in a trial of the OX40 agonist ivuxolimab. This TCR came from an adult with an advanced solid tumor such as melanoma, head and neck, liver or kidney cancer. The genes are TRBV7-2 and TRBJ2-1, with 7 bases identical to TRBD2. The CDR3 DNA reads TGTGCCAGCAGCCTGGGGGGGGTTAACGATGAGCAGTTCTTC. Protein sequence: CASSLGGVNDEQFF.